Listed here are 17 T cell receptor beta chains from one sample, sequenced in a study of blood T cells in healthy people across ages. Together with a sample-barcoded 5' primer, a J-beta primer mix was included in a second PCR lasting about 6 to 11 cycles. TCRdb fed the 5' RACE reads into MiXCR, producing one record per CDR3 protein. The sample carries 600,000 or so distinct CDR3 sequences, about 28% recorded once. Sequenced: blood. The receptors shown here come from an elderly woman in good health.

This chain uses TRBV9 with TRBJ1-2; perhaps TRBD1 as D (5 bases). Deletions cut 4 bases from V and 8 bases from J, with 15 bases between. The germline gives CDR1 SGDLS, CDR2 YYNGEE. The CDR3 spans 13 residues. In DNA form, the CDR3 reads TGTGCCAGCAGCAGCCCCAGGGCTAGAGGCTACACCTTC. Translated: CASSSPRARGYTF.

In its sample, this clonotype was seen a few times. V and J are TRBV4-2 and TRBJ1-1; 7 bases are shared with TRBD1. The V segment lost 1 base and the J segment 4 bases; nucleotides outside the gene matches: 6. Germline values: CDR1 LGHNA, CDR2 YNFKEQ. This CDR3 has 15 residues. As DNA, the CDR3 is TGTGCCAGCAGCCAAGCCGCGGCAGGGGGCACTGAAGCTTTCTTT. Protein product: CASSQAAAGGTEAFF.

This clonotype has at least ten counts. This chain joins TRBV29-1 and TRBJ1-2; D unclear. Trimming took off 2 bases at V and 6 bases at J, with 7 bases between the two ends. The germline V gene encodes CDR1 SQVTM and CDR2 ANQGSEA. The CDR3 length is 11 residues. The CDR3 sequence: CSVESRNGYTF. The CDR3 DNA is TGCAGCGTTGAATCGAGGAATGGCTACACCTTC.

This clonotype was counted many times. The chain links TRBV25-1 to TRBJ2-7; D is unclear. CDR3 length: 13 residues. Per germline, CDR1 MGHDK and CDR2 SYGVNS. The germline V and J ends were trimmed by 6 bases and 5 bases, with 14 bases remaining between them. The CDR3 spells CASSRFGVNEQYF. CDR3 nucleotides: TGTGCCAGCAGCCGCTTTGGGGTCAACGAGCAGTACTTC.

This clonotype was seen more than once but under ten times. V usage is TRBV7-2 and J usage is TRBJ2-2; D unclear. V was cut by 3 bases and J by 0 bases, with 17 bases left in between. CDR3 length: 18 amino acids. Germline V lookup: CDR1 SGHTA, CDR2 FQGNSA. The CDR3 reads CASSFYGRHAANTGELFF. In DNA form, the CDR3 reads TGTGCCAGCAGCTTCTACGGTCGCCATGCGGCGAACACCGGGGAGCTGTTTTTT.

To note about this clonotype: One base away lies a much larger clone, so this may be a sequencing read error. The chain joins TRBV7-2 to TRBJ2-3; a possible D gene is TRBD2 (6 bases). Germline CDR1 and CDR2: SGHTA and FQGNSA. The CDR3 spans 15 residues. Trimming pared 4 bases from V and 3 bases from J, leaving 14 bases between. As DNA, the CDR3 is TGTGCCAGCAGCTCGCGGGGTAGCAGGACAGATACGCAGTATTTT. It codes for CASSSRGSRTDTQYF.

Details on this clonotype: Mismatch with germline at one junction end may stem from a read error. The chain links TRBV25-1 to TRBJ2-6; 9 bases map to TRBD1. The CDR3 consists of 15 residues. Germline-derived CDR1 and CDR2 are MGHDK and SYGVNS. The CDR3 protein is CASSAQGAGANVRTF. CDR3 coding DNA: TGTGCCAGCAGTGCACAGGGGGCTGGGGCCAACGTCCGGACTTTC.

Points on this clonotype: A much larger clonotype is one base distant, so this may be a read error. CDR3 in DNA: TGTGCCAGCAGTTACAGCGGGCAGATGAATGAGCAGTACTTC. This sequence encodes CASSYSGQMNEQYF. The chain combines TRBV6-5 with TRBJ2-7; TRBD2 might be the D (6 bases). V lost 2 bases to trimming and J lost 7 bases, with 15 bases between them. This CDR3 has 14 amino acids. Germline values: CDR1 MNHEY, CDR2 SVGAGI.

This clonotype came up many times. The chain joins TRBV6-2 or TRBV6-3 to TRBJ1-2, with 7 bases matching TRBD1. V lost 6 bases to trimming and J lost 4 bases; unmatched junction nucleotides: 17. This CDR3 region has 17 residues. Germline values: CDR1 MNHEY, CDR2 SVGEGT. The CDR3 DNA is TGTGCCAGCAGCCAGATCCAACGACAGGGCCGAACCTATGGCTACACCTTC. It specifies CASSQIQRQGRTYGYTF.

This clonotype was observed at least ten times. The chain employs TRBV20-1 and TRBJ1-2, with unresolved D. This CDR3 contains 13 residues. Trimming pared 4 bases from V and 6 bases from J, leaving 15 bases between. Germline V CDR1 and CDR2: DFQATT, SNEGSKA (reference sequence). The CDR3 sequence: CSAKGWELDGYTF. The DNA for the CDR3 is TGCAGTGCTAAAGGGTGGGAGCTCGATGGCTACACCTTC.

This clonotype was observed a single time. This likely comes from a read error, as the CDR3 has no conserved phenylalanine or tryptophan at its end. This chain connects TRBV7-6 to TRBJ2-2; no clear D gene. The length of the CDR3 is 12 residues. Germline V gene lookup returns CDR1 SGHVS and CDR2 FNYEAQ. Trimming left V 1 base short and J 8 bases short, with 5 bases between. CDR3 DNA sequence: TGTGCCAGCAGCTTAGTAGTTGGGGAGCTGTTTTTG. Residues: CASSLVVGELFL.

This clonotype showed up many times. CDR3 region: CASSFREGETQYF. The CDR3 nucleotides are TGTGCCAGCAGTTTCAGGGAGGGAGAGACCCAGTACTTC. The chain recombines TRBV28 with TRBJ2-5, with 7 bases matching TRBD2. Germline V gene sequence: CDR1 MDHEN, CDR2 SYDVKM. The ends lost 3 bases at V and 4 bases at J; junction bases unmatched: 2. CDR3 length: 13 residues.

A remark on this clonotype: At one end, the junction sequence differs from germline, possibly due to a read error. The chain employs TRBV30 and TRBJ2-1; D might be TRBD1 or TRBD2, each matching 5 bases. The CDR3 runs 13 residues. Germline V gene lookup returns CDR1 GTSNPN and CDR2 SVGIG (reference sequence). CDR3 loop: CAWTPGAYDEQFF. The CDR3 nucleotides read TGTGCCTGGACCCCCGGGGCCTACGATGAGCAGTTCTTC.

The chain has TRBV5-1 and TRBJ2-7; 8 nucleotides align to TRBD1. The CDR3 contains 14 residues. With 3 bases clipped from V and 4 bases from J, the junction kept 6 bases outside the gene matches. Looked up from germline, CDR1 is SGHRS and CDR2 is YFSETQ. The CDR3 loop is CASSSGTGRYEQYF. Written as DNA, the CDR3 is TGCGCCAGCAGCTCAGGGACAGGACGATACGAGCAGTACTTC. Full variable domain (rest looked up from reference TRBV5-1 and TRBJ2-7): KAGVTQTPRYLIKTRGQQVTLSCSPISGHRSVSWYQQTPGQGLQFLFEYFSETQRNKGNFPGRFSGRQFSNSRSEMNVSTLELGDSALYLCASSSGTGRYEQYFGPGTRLTVT.

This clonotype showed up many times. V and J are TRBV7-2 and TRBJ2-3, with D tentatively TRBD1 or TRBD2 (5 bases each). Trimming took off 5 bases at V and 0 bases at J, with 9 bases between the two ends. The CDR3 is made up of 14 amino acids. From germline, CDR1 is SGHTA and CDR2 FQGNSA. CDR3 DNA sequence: TGTGCCAGCAGCCGTCGGGACAGCACAGATACGCAGTATTTT. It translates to CASSRRDSTDTQYF.

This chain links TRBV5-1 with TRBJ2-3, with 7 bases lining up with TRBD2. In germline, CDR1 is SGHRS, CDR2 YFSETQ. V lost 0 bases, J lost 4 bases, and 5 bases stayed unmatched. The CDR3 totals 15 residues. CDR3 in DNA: TGCGCCAGCAGCTTGGGTGGGAGGGACGCAGATACGCAGTATTTT. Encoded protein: CASSLGGRDADTQYF.

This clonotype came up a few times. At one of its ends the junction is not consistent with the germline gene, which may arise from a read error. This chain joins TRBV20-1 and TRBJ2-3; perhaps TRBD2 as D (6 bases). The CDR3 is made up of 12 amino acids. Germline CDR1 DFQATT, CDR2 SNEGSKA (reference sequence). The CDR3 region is CSAWEEADTRYF. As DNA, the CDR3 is TGCAGTGCTTGGGAGGAGGCAGATACGCGGTATTTT.